In its sample, the clone carrying this T cell receptor (beta chain) was seen many times. This sample was included in a study of early T cells in non-severe SARS-CoV-2 infection. This CDR3 region has 15 residues. In germline, CDR1 is SNHLY, CDR2 FYNNEI. The V end was cut by 6 bases, the J end by 3 bases, with 15 bases between. TCRdb reanalysed the 5' RACE reads using MiXCR and keeps one entry per CDR3 protein. The sample lists around 50,000 distinct CDR3 sequences; 3.5% to 5% were seen once. The receptor comes from an adult who was a healthcare worker with PCR-confirmed SARS-CoV-2 infection or an uninfected control (not recorded which). The sample was whole blood. The V and J genes are TRBV2 and TRBJ1-5; perhaps TRBD1 as D (5 bases). CDR3: CASRGQATLNQPQHF. In DNA, the CDR3 is TGTGCCAGCAGGGGGCAGGCGACCCTCAATCAGCCCCAGCATTTT.